This paragraph reports one T cell receptor (beta chain). The antigen remains undetermined. The data were obtained in a study of T cell responses to AZD1222 COVID-19 vaccine. Study outcomes and limitations: The study identified only a handful of AZD1222 recipients as seropositive at baseline.

Germline V gene data show CDR1 as KGHDR and CDR2 as SFDVKD. This CDR3 is 12 amino acids long. V was cut by 4 bases and J by 3 bases, with 5 bases left in between. TCRdb's table, derived via immunoSEQ multiplex PCR, lists solely in-frame clones and lacks some. The sample has about 110,000 clones, 70% to 90% seen once. The TCR was taken from an adult who received the AZD1222 COVID-19 vaccine. This sequence joins TRBV24-1 and TRBJ1-2; D is uncertain. This specimen consisted of peripheral blood, obtained 28 days after the second AZD1222 dose. The CDR3 loop reads CATSDPDYGYTF. The CDR3 DNA reads as TGTGCCACCAGTGACCCCGACTATGGCTACACCTTC.